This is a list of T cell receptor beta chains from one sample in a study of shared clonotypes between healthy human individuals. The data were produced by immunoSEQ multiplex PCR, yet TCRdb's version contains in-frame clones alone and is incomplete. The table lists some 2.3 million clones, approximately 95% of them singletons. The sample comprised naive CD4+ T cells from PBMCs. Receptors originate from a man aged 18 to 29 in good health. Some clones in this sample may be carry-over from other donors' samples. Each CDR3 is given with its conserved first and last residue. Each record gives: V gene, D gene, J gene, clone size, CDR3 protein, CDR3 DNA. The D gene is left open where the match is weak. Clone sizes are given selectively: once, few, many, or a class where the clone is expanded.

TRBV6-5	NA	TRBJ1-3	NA	CASSQPGARNTIYF	TGTGCCAGCAGCCAACCGGGGGCGCGGAACACCATATATTTT
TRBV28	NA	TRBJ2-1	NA	CASRTLWDEQFF	TGTGCCAGCAGGACTCTATGGGATGAGCAGTTCTTC
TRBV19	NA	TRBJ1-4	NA	CASSVPRRANEKLFF	TGTGCCAGTAGTGTTCCAAGGAGAGCTAATGAAAAACTGTTTTTT
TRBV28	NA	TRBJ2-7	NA	CASSRRAWYEQYF	TGTGCCAGCAGTCGGCGGGCCTGGTACGAGCAGTACTTC
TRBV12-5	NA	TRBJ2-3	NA	CASGLVYGTQYF	TGTGCTAGTGGTTTGGTATACGGTACGCAGTATTTT
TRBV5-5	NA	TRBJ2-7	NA	CASSLSQARHEQYF	TGTGCCAGCAGCTTGAGTCAAGCAAGGCACGAGCAGTACTTC
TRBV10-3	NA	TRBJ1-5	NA	CAISESGGPGPQHF	TGTGCCATCAGTGAGTCCGGGGGCCCTGGGCCCCAGCATTTT
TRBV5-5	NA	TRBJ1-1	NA	CASSLEWGVGTEAFF	TGTGCCAGCAGCTTGGAATGGGGAGTTGGAACTGAAGCTTTCTTT
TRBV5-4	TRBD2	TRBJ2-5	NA	CASSRGTSGSALKETQYF	TGTGCCAGCAGCCGAGGGACTAGCGGGAGTGCACTCAAAGAGACCCAGTACTTC
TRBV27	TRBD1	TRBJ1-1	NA	CASSLQGATEAFF	TGTGCCAGCAGTTTACAGGGGGCTACTGAAGCTTTCTTT
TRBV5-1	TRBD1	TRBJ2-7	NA	CASSEGQGASSYEQYF	TGCGCCAGCAGCGAAGGACAGGGGGCGTCCTCCTACGAGCAGTACTTC
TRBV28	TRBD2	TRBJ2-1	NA	CASRKTSGRSSEQFF	TGTGCCAGCAGGAAGACTAGCGGGAGGAGCAGTGAGCAGTTCTTC
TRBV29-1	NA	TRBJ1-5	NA	CSVGDGNQPQHF	TGCAGCGTTGGAGACGGCAATCAGCCCCAGCATTTT
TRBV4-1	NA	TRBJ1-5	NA	CASSPQGSLGGNQPQHF	TGCGCCAGCAGCCCTCAGGGTTCTCTGGGGGGTAATCAGCCCCAGCATTTT
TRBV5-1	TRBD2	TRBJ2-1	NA	CASSLSGSRNEQFF	TGCGCCAGCAGCTTAAGCGGGAGCCGGAATGAGCAGTTCTTC
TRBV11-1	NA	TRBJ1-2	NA	CASSPVDGFLYGYTF	TGTGCCAGCAGTCCCGTGGACGGCTTTCTCTATGGCTACACCTTC
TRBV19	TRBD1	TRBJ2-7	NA	CASIDRASYEQYF	TGTGCCAGTATCGACAGGGCCTCCTACGAGCAGTACTTC
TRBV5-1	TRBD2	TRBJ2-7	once	CASSGGSYEQYF	TGCGCCAGCTCGGGGGGTTCCTACGAGCAGTACTTC
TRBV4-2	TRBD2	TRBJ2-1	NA	CASSLTSGRIAYNEQFF	TGTGCCAGCAGCCTTACTAGCGGGAGGATCGCCTACAATGAGCAGTTCTTC
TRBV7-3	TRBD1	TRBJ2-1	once	CASSYGTGNNEQFF	TGTGCCAGCAGCTATGGGACAGGGAACAATGAGCAGTTCTTC
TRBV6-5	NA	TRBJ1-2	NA	CASSEVVAEF	TGTGCCAGCAGTGAAGTTGTCGCCGAATTC
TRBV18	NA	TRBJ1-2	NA	CASSPPNRDGYTF	TGTGCCAGCTCACCACCAAACAGGGATGGCTACACCTTC
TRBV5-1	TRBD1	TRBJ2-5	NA	CASSFGTGAGETQYF	TGCGCCAGCAGCTTTGGGACAGGGGCAGGTGAGACCCAGTACTTC
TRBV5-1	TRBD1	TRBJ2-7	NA	CASQLRQGVLEQYF	TGCGCCAGCCAGCTGAGACAGGGGGTTTTGGAGCAGTACTTC
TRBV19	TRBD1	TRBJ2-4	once	CASSRDRVSIQYF	TGTGCCAGTAGCCGGGACAGAGTTTCCATTCAGTACTTC
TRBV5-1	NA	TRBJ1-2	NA	CASSLVASSNYGYTF	TGCGCTAGCAGCTTGGTGGCCAGCAGTAACTATGGCTACACCTTC
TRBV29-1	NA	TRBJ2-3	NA	CSPSTDTQYF	TGCAGCCCTAGCACAGATACGCAGTATTTT
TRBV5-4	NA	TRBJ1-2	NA	CASSPSLDSYGYTF	TGTGCCAGCAGCCCAAGCCTAGATAGCTATGGCTACACCTTC
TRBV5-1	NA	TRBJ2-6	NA	CASSLDWVTGANVLTF	TGCGCCAGCAGCTTGGATTGGGTAACTGGGGCCAACGTCCTGACTTTC
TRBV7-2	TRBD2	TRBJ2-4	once	CASSSPYTGGIQYF	TGTGCCAGCAGCTCCCCTTATACGGGAGGCATTCAGTACTTC
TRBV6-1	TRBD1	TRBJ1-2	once	CASKGAGMNYGYTF	TGTGCCAGCAAGGGGGCAGGGATGAACTATGGCTACACCTTC
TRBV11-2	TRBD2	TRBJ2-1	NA	CASRGTSGRGEQFF	TGTGCCAGCAGGGGGACTAGCGGGAGGGGTGAGCAGTTCTTC
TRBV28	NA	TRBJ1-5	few	CASRDSNQPQHF	TGTGCCAGCCGGGACAGCAATCAGCCCCAGCATTTT
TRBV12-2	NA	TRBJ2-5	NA	CASRLLCGRVQETQYF	TGTGCAAGTCGCTTACTTTGCGGGAGGGTCCAAGAGACCCAGTACTTC
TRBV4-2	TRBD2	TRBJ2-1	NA	CASSQGTSGSWNEQFF	TGTGCCAGCAGCCAAGGGACTAGCGGGAGTTGGAATGAGCAGTTCTTC
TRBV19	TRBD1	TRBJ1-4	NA	CASSTDRDGEKLFF	TGTGCCAGTAGTACAGACAGGGACGGTGAAAAACTGTTTTTT
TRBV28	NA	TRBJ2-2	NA	CASSLITGELFF	TGTGCCAGCAGTCTGATTACCGGGGAGCTGTTTTTT
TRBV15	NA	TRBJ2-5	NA	CATSRPGETQYF	TGTGCCACCAGCCGCCCCGGGGAGACCCAGTACTTC
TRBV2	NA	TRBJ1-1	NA	CASSGRRTVNTEAFF	TGTGCCAGCAGTGGACGACGGACAGTTAACACTGAAGCTTTCTTT
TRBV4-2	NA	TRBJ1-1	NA	CASSQDLSRQNTEAFF	TGTGCCAGCAGCCAAGATTTGTCGAGGCAGAACACTGAAGCTTTCTTT
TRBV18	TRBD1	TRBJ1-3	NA	CASSPSGQGRHTIYF	TGTGCCAGCTCACCCTCCGGACAGGGAAGACACACCATATATTTT
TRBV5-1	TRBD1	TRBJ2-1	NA	CASSLGTISVPGGNEQFF	TGCGCCAGCAGCTTGGGTACGATCAGCGTCCCAGGGGGAAATGAGCAGTTCTTC
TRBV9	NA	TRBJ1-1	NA	CASSPKSFGQTEAFF	TGTGCCAGCAGCCCAAAGTCTTTCGGACAGACTGAAGCTTTCTTT
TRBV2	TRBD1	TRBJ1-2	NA	CASSEAGGNYGYTF	TGTGCCAGCAGCGAGGCAGGGGGCAACTATGGCTACACCTTC
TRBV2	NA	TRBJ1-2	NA	CASSITGRSYGYTF	TGTGCCAGCAGTATCACAGGGAGATCGTATGGCTACACCTTC
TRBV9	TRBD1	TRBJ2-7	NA	CASSVRDRNEQYF	TGTGCCAGCAGCGTCAGGGACAGGAACGAGCAGTACTTC
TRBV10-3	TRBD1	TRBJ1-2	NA	CAISESTGRDYGYTF	TGTGCCATCAGTGAGTCGACAGGGCGGGACTATGGCTACACCTTC
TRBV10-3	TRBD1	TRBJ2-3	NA	CAISESDRGTDTQYF	TGTGCCATCAGTGAGTCGGACAGGGGCACAGATACGCAGTATTTT
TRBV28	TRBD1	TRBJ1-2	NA	CATEDRGPLNYGYTF	TGTGCCACCGAGGACAGGGGGCCGCTCAACTATGGCTACACCTTC
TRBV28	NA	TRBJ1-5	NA	CASRDPGESAQHF	TGTGCCAGCAGGGACCCAGGCGAATCGGCCCAGCATTTT
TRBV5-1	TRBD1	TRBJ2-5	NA	CASSRGQEQETQYF	TGCGCCAGCAGCAGGGGACAGGAACAAGAGACCCAGTACTTC
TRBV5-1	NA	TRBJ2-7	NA	CASSSLQTEPYEQYF	TGCGCCAGCAGCTCACTCCAGACGGAACCCTACGAGCAGTACTTC